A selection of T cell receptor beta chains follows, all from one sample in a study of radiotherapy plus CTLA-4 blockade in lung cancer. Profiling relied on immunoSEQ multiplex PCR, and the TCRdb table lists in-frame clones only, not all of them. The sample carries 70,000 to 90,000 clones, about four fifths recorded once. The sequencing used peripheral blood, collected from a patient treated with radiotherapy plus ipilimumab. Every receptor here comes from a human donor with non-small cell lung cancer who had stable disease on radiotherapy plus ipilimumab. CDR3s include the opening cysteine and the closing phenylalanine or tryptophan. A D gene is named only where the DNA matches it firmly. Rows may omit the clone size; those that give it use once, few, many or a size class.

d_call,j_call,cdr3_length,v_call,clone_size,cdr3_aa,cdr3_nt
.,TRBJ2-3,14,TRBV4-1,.,CASSQDTFPDTQYF,TGCGCCAGCAGCCAAGATACTTTTCCAGATACGCAGTATTTT
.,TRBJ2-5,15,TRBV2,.,CASSDGRVGAETQYF,TGTGCCAGCAGTGACGGGCGAGTGGGGGCAGAGACCCAGTACTTC
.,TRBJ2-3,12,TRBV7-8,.,CASSQAGDTQYF,TGTGCCAGCAGCCAGGCGGGGGATACGCAGTATTTT
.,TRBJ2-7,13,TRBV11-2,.,CASSSDTYYEQYF,TGTGCCAGCAGCTCGGACACTTACTACGAGCAGTACTTC
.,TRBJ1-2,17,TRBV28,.,CASSSPIEVTGNYGYTF,TGTGCCAGCAGTTCCCCAATAGAGGTCACTGGGAACTATGGCTACACCTTC
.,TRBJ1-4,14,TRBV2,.,CASSEGWGREKLFF,TGTGCCAGCAGTGAAGGTTGGGGAAGGGAAAAACTGTTTTTT
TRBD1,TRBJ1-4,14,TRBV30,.,CAWSQQGAGEKLFF,TGTGCCTGGAGCCAACAGGGGGCGGGGGAAAAACTGTTTTTT
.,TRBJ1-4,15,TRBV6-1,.,CASIRGEATNEKLFF,TGTGCCAGCATCAGAGGGGAGGCAACTAATGAAAAACTGTTTTTT
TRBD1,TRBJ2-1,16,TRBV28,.,CASRPGTGGSYNEQFF,TGTGCCAGCAGACCCGGGACAGGGGGTTCCTACAATGAGCAGTTCTTC
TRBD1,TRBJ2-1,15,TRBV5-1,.,CASSYQDRDNNEQFF,TGCGCCAGCAGCTACCAGGACAGGGACAACAATGAGCAGTTCTTC
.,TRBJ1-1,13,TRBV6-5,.,CASSTRGTWGAFF,TGTGCCAGCAGTACACGAGGGACTTGGGGAGCTTTCTTT
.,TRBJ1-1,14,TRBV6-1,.,CASSEAYRDTEAFF,TGTGCCAGCAGTGAAGCGTATAGGGACACTGAAGCTTTCTTT
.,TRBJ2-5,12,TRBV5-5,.,CASSSPQETQYF,TGTGCCAGCAGCTCGCCCCAAGAGACCCAGTACTTC
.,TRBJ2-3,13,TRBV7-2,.,CASSLARGDTQYF,TGTGCCAGCAGCTTAGCACGTGGAGATACGCAGTATTTT
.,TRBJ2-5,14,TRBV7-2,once,CASSLADLQETQYF,TGTGCCAGCAGCTTAGCGGACTTGCAAGAGACCCAGTACTTC
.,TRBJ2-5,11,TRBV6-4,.,CASIGDETQYF,TGTGCCAGCATCGGAGATGAGACCCAGTACTTC